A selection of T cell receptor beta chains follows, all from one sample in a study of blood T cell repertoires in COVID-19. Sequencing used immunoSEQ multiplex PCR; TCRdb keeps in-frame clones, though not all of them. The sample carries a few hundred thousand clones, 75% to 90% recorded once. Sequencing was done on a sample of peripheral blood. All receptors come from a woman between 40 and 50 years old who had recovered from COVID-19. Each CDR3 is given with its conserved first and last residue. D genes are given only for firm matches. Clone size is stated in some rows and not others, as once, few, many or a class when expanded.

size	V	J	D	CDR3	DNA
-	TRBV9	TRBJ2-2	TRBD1	CASRAGGAGTGELFF	TGTGCCAGCAGAGCAGGGGGCGCTGGTACCGGGGAGCTGTTTTTT
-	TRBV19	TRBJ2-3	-	CASRGASRDTQYF	TGTGCCAGTAGGGGGGCCAGCCGGGATACGCAGTATTTT
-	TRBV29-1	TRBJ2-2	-	CSVGSASSVGGELFF	TGCAGCGTCGGGTCGGCCTCATCTGTTGGCGGGGAGCTGTTTTTT
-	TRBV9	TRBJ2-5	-	CASSASGETQYF	TGTGCCAGCAGCGCCTCCGGGGAGACCCAGTACTTC
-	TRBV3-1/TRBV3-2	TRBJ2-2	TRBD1	CASSPPTGTNTGELFF	TGTGCCAGCAGCCCACCGACAGGGACGAACACCGGGGAGCTGTTTTTT
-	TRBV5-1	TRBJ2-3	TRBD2	CASSPTSGRAGDTQYF	TGCGCCAGCAGCCCTACTAGCGGGAGGGCCGGGGATACGCAGTATTTT
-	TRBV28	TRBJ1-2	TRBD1	CASRTGMGYTF	TGTGCCAGCAGGACAGGGATGGGCTACACCTTC
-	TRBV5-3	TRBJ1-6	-	CASPRHSGLSSYNSPLHF	TGTGCCAGCCCTCGACACTCGGGGTTGAGCTCCTATAATTCACCCCTCCACTTT
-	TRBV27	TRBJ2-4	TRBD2	CASSPGLAGQPGAKNIQYF	TGTGCCAGCAGTCCCGGACTAGCGGGTCAACCGGGAGCCAAAAACATTCAGTACTTC
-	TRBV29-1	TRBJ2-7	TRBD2	CSVGAGSTYEQYF	TGCAGCGTAGGAGCGGGATCTACCTACGAGCAGTACTTC
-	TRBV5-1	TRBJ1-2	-	CASSLGQKNYGYTF	TGCGCCAGCAGCTTGGGGCAAAAAAACTATGGCTACACCTTC
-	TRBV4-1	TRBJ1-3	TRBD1	CASSREGQGGDTIYF	TGCGCCAGCAGCCGGGAGGGACAGGGTGGAGACACCATATATTTT
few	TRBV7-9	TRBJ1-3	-	CASRSTGSGNTIYF	TGTGCCAGTCGCTCTACAGGTTCTGGAAACACCATATATTTT
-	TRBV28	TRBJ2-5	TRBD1	CASRKGQGNQETQYF	TGTGCCAGCAGAAAGGGACAGGGGAACCAAGAGACCCAGTACTTC
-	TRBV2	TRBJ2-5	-	CASTPRDPEETQYF	TGTGCCAGCACACCGCGGGATCCAGAAGAGACCCAGTACTTC
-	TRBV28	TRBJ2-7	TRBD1	CASSFRDRDFTTYEQYF	TGTGCCAGCAGTTTCCGGGACAGGGATTTCACAACCTACGAGCAGTACTTC
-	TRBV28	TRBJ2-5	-	CASSPHHRGETQYF	TGTGCCAGCAGTCCACACCATAGGGGAGAGACCCAGTACTTC
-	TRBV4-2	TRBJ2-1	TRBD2	CASSQDRASGGYNEQFF	TGTGCCAGCAGCCAAGATCGGGCTAGCGGGGGGTACAATGAGCAGTTCTTC
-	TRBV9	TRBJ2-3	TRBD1	CASSVGIQGADTQYF	TGTGCCAGCAGCGTAGGGATACAGGGGGCAGATACGCAGTATTTT
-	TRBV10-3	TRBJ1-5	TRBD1	CAISEPGQGFQPQHF	TGTGCCATCAGTGAACCGGGACAGGGTTTCCAGCCCCAGCATTTT
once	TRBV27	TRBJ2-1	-	CASSLWSAGLGNEQFF	TGTGCCAGCAGTTTATGGAGCGCGGGTTTGGGGAATGAGCAGTTCTTC
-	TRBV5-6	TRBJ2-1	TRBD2	CASSLAAGLASNEQFF	TGTGCCAGCAGCTTGGCAGCGGGACTAGCGTCCAATGAGCAGTTCTTC
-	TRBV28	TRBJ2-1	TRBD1	CASSPPGQASSYNEQFF	TGTGCCAGCAGCCCTCCGGGACAGGCTAGCTCCTACAATGAGCAGTTCTTC
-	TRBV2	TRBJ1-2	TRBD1	CASSEQGADYGYTF	TGTGCCAGCAGTGAACAGGGGGCGGACTATGGCTACACCTTC
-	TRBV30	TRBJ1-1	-	CAWSEGRMGTEAFF	TGTGCCTGGAGCGAGGGAAGAATGGGGACTGAAGCTTTCTTT
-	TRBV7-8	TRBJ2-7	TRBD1	CASSATGSHEQYF	TGTGCCAGCAGCGCGACAGGGTCCCACGAGCAGTACTTC
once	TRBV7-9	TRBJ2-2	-	CASSLSGNTGELFF	TGTGCCAGCAGCTTATCAGGGAACACCGGGGAGCTGTTTTTT
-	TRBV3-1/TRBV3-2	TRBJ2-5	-	CASSPRFNGETQYF	TGTGCCAGCAGCCCTCGATTTAACGGGGAGACCCAGTACTTC
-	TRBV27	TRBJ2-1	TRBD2	CASGLVSINEQFF	TGTGCCAGTGGACTAGTTTCTATCAATGAGCAGTTCTTC
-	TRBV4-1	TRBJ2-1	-	CASSQPRLVRSYNEQFF	TGCGCCAGCAGCCAACCCCGACTAGTGCGCTCCTACAATGAGCAGTTCTTC
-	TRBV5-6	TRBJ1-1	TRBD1	CASSFKRTGGNTEAFF	TGTGCCAGCAGTTTTAAACGGACAGGGGGAAACACTGAAGCTTTCTTT
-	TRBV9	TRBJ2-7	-	CASSKNVGQTYEQYF	TGTGCCAGCAGCAAGAACGTTGGACAGACCTACGAGCAGTACTTC
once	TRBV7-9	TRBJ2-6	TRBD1	CASSSSDRGVGANVLTF	TGTGCCAGCAGCTCCTCGGACAGGGGGGTTGGGGCCAACGTCCTGACTTTC
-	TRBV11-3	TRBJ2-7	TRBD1	CASSQPWDRDYEQYF	TGTGCCAGCAGCCAACCTTGGGACAGGGACTACGAGCAGTACTTC
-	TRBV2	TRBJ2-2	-	CASDGKDENTGELFF	TGTGCCAGCGACGGGAAGGACGAGAACACCGGGGAGCTGTTTTTT
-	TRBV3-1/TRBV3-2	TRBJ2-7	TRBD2	CASSQFASGRALGYEQYF	TGTGCCAGCAGCCAATTTGCTAGCGGGAGGGCACTTGGGTACGAGCAGTACTTC
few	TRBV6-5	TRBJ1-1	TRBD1	CASTHDRDTEAFF	TGTGCCAGCACCCATGACAGGGACACTGAAGCTTTCTTT
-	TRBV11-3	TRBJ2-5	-	CASSLDTLGSPKETQYF	TGTGCCAGCAGCTTAGATACTCTCGGGTCCCCCAAAGAGACCCAGTACTTC
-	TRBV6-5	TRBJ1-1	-	CASSYQGYTEAFF	TGTGCCAGCAGTTATCAGGGATACACTGAAGCTTTCTTT
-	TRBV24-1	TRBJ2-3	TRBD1	CATRGEGQSTDTQYF	TGTGCCACCAGGGGTGAGGGACAGAGCACAGATACGCAGTATTTT
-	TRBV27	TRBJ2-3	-	CASSLLGQTSTDTQYF	TGTGCCAGCAGTTTATTGGGACAAACTAGCACAGATACGCAGTATTTT
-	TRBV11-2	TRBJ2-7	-	CASSLALQGPYEQYF	TGTGCCAGCAGCTTAGCCTTGCAGGGCCCCTACGAGCAGTACTTC
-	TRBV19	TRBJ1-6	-	CASSRLGGSPLHF	TGTGCCAGTAGTAGGCTTGGCGGTTCACCCCTCCACTTT
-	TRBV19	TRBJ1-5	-	CASRPYNRGRGNQPQHF	TGTGCCAGTAGGCCTTATAACAGAGGCCGGGGAAATCAGCCCCAGCATTTT
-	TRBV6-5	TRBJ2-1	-	CASSLGSPSYNEQFF	TGTGCCAGCAGTTTGGGGAGCCCCTCCTACAATGAGCAGTTCTTC
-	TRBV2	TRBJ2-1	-	CASSEWQGRNEQFF	TGTGCCAGCAGTGAGTGGCAGGGGCGAAATGAGCAGTTCTTC
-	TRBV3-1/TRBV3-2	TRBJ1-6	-	CASSQVTGGASPLHF	TGTGCCAGCAGCCAAGTCACAGGAGGGGCTTCACCCCTCCACTTT
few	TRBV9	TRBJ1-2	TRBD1	CASSFSTGDDYGYTF	TGTGCCAGCAGCTTCAGTACAGGGGATGACTATGGCTACACCTTC
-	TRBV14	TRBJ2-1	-	CASSQGLENYNEQFF	TGTGCCAGCAGCCAAGGACTAGAAAACTACAATGAGCAGTTCTTC
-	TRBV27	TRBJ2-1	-	CASSLLSGPEDEQFF	TGTGCCAGCAGTTTACTTAGCGGTCCGGAGGATGAGCAGTTCTTC
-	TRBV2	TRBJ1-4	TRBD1	CARGDSNEKLFF	TGTGCCAGGGGGGACAGTAATGAAAAACTGTTTTTT
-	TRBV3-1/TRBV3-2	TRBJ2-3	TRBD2	CASSQDSGTRRITDTQYF	TGTGCCAGCAGCCAAGATTCCGGGACTAGAAGAATCACAGATACGCAGTATTTT